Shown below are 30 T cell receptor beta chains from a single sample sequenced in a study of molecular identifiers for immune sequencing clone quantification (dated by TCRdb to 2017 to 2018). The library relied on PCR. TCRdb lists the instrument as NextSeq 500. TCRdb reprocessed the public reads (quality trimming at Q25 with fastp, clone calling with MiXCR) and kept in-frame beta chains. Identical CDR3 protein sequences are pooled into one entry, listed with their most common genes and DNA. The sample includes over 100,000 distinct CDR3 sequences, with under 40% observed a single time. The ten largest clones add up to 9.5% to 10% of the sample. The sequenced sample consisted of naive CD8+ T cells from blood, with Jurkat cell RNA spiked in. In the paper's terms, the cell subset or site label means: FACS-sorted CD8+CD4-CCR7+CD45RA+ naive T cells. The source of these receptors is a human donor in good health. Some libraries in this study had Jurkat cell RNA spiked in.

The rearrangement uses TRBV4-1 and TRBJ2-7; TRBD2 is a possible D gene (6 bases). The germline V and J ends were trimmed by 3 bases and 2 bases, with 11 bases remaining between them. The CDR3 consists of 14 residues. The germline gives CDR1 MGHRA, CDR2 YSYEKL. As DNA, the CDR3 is TGCGCCAGCAGCCAGGGACGGGGGACCTACGAGCAGTACTTC. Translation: CASSQGRGTYEQYF.

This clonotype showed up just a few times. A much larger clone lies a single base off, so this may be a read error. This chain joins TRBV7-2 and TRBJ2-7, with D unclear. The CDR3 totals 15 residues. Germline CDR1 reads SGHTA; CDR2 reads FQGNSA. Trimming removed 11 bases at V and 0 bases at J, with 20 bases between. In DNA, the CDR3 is TGTGCCTGCACCGAAATACAGAGAAGCTCCTACGAGCAGTACTTC. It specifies CACTEIQRSSYEQYF.

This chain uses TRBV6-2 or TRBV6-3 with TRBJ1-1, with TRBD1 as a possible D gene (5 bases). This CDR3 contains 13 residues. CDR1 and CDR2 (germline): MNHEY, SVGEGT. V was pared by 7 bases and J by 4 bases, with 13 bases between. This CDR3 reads CASKIGRGTEAFF. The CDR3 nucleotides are TGTGCCAGCAAAATCGGAAGGGGCACTGAAGCTTTCTTT.

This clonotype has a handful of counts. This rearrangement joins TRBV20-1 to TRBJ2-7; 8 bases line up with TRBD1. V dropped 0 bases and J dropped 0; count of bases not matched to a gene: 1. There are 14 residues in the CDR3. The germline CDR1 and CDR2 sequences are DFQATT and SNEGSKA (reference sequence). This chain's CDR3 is CSARDGTGSYEQYF. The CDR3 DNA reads TGCAGTGCTAGAGATGGGACAGGCTCCTACGAGCAGTACTTC.

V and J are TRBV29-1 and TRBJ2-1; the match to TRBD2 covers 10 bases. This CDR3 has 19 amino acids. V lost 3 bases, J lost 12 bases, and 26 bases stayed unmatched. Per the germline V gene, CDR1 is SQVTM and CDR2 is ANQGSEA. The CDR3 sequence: CSVEGLAGDRILIKTWQFF. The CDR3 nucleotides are TGCAGCGTTGAGGGGCTAGCGGGAGACCGAATATTAATTAAAACGTGGCAGTTCTTC.

The CDR3 nucleotides are TGTGCCAGCAGCCCCGGGACAGGGAACACCGGGGAGCTGTTTTTT. Its protein product is CASSPGTGNTGELFF. The rearrangement uses TRBV2 and TRBJ2-2; 8 positions match TRBD1. This CDR3 is 15 amino acids long. Germline lookup yields CDR1 SNHLY and CDR2 FYNNEI. Trimming cost V 6 bases and J 1 base; bases outside gene matches: 4.

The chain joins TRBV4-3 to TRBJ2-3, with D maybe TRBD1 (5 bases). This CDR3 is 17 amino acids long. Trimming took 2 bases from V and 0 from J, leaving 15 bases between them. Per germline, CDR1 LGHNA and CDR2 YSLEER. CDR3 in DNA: TGCGCCAGCAGCCAATTTGTAGGGGCAACTAGCACAGATACGCAGTATTTT. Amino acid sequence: CASSQFVGATSTDTQYF.

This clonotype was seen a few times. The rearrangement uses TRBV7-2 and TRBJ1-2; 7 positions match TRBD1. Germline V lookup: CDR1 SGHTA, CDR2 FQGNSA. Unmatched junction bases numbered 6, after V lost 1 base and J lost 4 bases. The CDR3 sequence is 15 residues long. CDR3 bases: TGTGCCAGCAGCTTAGATCTGGGACAGAGCTATGGCTACACCTTC. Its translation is CASSLDLGQSYGYTF.

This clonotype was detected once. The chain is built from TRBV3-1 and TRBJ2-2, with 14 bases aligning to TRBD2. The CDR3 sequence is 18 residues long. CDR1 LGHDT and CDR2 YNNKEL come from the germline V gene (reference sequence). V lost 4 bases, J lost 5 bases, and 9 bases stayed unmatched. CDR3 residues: CASSPPGLAGVPTGELFF. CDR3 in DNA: TGTGCCAGCAGCCCGCCGGGACTAGCGGGAGTCCCGACCGGGGAGCTGTTTTTT.

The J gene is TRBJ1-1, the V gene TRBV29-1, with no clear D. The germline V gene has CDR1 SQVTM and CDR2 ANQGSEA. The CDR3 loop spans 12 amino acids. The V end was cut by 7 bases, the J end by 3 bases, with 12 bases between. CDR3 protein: CSAPVSHTEAFF. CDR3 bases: TGCAGCGCTCCGGTCAGCCACACTGAAGCTTTCTTT.

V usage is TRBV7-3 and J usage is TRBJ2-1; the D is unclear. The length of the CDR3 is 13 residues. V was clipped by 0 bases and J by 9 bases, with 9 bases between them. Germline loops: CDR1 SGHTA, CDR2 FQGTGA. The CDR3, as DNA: TGTGCCAGCAGCTTAACTATCAGAGGTGAGCAGTTCTTC. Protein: CASSLTIRGEQFF.

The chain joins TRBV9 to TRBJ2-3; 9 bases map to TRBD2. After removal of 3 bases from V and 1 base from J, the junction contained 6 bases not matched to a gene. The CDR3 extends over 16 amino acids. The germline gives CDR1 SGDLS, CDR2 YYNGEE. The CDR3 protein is CASSAETSGRTDTQYF. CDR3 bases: TGTGCCAGCAGCGCTGAGACTAGCGGCCGCACAGATACGCAGTATTTT.

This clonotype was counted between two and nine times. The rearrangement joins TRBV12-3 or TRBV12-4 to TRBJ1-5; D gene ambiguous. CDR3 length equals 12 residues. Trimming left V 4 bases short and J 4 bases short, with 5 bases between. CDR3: CASSSGNQPQHF. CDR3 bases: TGTGCCAGCAGTTCTGGGAATCAGCCCCAGCATTTT.

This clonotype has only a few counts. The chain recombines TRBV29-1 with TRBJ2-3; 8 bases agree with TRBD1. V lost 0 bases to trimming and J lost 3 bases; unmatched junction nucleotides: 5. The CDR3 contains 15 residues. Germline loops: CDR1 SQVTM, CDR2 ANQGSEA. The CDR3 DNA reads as TGCAGCGTTGAAGACAGGGGGCCGGCGACAGATACGCAGTATTTT. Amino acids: CSVEDRGPATDTQYF.

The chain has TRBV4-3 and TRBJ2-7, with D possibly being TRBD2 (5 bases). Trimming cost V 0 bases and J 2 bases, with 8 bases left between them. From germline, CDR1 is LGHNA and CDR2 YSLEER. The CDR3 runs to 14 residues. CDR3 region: CASSQESGPYEQYF. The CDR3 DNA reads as TGCGCCAGCAGCCAAGAAAGCGGACCCTACGAGCAGTACTTC.

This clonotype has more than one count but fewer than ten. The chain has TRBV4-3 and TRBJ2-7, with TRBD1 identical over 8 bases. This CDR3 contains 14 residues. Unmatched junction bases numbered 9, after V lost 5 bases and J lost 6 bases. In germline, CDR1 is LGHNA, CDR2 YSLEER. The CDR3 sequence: CASSARGLIGEQYF. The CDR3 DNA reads TGCGCCAGCAGCGCCAGGGGGCTGATCGGCGAGCAGTACTTC.

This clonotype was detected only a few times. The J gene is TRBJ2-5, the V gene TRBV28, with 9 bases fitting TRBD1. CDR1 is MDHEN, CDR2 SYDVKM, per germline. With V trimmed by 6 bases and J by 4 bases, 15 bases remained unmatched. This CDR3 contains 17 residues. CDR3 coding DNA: TGTGCCAGCAGCAACACCGGGACAGGGTTGCTTGGAGAGACCCAGTACTTC. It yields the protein CASSNTGTGLLGETQYF.

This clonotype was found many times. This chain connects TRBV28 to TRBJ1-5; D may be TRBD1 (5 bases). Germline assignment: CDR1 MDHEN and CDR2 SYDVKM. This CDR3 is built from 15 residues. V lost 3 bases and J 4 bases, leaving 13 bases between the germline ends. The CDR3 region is CASSFGQGRNQPQHF. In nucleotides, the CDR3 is TGTGCCAGCAGTTTCGGGCAGGGAAGAAATCAGCCCCAGCATTTT.

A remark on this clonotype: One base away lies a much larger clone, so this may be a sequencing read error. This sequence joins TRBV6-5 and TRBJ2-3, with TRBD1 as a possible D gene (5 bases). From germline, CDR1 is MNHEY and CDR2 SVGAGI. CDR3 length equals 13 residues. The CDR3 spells CASSYSMTDTQNF. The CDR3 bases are TGTGCCAGCAGTTACTCGATGACAGATACGCAGAATTTT.

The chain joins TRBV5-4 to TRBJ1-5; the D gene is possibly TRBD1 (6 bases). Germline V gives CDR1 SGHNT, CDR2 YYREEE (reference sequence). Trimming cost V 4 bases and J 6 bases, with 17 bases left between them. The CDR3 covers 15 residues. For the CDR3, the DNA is TGTGCCAGCAGCATAAGACAGGTAGACCCTCAGCCCCAGCATTTT. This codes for CASSIRQVDPQPQHF.

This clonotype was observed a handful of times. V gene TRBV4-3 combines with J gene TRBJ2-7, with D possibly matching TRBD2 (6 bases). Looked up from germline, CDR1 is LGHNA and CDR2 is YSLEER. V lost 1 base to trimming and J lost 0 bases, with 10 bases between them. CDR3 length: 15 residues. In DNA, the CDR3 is TGCGCCAGCAGCCAAGGGGCGGGACGCTCCTACGAGCAGTACTTC. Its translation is CASSQGAGRSYEQYF.

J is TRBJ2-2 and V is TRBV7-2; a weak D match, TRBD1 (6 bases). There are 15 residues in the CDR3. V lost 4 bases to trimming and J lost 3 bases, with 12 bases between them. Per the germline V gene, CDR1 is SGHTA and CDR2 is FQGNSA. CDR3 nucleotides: TGTGCCAGCAGCTACGCAGGGGACGACACCGGGGAGCTGTTTTTT. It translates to CASSYAGDDTGELFF.

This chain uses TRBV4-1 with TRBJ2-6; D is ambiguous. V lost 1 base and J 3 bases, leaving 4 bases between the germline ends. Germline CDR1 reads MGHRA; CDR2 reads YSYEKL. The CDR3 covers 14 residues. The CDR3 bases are TGCGCCAGCAGCCAAGGGTATGGGGCCAACGTCCTGACTTTC. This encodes CASSQGYGANVLTF.

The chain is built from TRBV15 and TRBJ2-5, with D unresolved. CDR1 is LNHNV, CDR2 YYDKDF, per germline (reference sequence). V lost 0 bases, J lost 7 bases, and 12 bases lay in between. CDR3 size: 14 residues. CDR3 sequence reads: CATSRDRRAATQYF. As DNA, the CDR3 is TGTGCCACCAGCAGAGATCGCCGGGCGGCGACCCAGTACTTC.

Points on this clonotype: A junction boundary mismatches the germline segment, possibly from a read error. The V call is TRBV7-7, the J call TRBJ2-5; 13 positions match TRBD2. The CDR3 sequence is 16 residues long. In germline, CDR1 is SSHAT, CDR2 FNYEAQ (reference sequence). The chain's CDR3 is CASSLGLAGRLETQYF. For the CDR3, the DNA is TGTGCTAGCAGCTTGGGACTAGCGGGACGTTTGGAGACCCAGTACTTC.

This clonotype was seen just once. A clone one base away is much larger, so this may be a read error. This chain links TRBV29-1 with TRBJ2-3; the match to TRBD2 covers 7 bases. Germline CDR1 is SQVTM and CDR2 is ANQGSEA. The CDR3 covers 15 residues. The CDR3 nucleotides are TGCAGCGGTTTGGGGGGGGACGCCACACTCATCGTGTCTGATTTT. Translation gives CSGLGGDATLIVSDF.

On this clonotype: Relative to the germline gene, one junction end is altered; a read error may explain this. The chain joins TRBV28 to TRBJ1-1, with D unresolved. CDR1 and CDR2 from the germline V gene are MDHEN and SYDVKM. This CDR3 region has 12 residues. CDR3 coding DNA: TGTGCCAGCAGCTTATCTAGTTTGGAAGCTTTCTTT. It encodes CASSLSSLEAFF.

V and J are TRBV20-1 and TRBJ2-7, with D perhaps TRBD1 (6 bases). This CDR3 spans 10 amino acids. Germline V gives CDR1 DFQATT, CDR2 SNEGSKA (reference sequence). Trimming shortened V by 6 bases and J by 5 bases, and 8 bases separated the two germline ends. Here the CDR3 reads CSAPGDEQYF. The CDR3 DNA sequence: TGCAGTGCGCCAGGGGACGAGCAGTACTTC.

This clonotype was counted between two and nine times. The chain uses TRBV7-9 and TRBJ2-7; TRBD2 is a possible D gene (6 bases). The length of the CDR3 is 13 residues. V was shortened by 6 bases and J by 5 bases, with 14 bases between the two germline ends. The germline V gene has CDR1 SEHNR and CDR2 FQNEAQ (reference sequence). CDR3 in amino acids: CASRSRGGHEQYF. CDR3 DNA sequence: TGTGCCAGCAGGTCGAGGGGAGGACACGAGCAGTACTTC.

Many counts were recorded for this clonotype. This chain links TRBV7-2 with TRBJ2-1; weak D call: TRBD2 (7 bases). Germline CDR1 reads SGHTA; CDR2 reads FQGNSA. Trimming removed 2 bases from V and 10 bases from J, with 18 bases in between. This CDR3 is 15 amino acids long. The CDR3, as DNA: TGTGCCAGCAGCTTAAGGCTCTCTGCGGGGGCCGAGCAGTTCTTC. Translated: CASSLRLSAGAEQFF. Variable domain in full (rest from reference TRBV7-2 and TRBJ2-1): GAGVSQSPSNKVTEKGKDVELRCDPISGHTALYWYRQSLGQGLEFLIYFQGNSAPDKSGLPSDRFSAERTGGSVSTLTIQRTQQEDSAVYLCASSLRLSAGAEQFFGPGTRLTVL.